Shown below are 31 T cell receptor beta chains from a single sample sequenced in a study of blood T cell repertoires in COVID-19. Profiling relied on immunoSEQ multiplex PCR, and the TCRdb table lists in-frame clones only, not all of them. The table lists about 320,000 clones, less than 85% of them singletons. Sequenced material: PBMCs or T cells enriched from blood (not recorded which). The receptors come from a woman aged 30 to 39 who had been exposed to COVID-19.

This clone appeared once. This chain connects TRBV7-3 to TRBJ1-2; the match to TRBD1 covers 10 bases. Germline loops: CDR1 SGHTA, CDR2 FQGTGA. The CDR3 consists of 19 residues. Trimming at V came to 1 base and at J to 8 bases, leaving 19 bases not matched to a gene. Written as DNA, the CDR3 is TGTGCCAGCAGCTTAAAATCCCGACAGGGGGCTAATCGGGAGGAGGGCTACACCTTC. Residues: CASSLKSRQGANREEGYTF.

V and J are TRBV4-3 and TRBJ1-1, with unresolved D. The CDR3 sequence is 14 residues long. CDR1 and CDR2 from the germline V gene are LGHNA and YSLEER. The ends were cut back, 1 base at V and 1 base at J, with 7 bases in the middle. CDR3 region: CASSQVRGNTEAFF. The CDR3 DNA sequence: TGCGCCAGCAGCCAAGTGCGAGGGAACACTGAAGCTTTCTTT.

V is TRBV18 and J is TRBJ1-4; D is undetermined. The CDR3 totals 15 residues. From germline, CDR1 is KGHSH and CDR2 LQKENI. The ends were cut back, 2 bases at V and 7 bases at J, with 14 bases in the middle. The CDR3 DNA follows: TGTGCCAGCTCACCAAACGAAGCCGAGGGTGAAAAACTGTTTTTT. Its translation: CASSPNEAEGEKLFF.

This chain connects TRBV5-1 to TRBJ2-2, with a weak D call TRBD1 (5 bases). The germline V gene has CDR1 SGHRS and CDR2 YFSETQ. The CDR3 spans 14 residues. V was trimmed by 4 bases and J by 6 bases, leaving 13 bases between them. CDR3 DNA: TGCGCCAGCAGCCGACAGATGGAAGCCGGGGAGCTGTTTTTT. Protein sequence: CASSRQMEAGELFF.

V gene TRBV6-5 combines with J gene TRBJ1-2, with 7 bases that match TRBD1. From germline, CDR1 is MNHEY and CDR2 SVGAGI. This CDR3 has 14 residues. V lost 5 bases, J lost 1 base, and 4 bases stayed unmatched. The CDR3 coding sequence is TGTGCCAGCAGTCCGTACAGGGGTAACTATGGCTACACCTTC. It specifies CASSPYRGNYGYTF.

CDR3 nucleotides: TGTGCCAGCAGCTTAGTTTCCGGGGGGCTCGGAGCAATTGATGAGCAGTTCTTC. Protein: CASSLVSGGLGAIDEQFF. The chain employs TRBV7-9 and TRBJ2-1; D possibly corresponds to TRBD2 (7 bases). The CDR3 has 18 amino acids. V was clipped by 1 base and J by 8 bases, with 24 bases between them. In germline, CDR1 is SEHNR, CDR2 FQNEAQ (reference sequence). Full variable domain (outside the CDR3, taken from reference TRBV7-9 and TRBJ2-1): DTGVSQNPRHKITKRGQNVTFRCDPISEHNRLYWYRQTLGQGPEFLTYFQNEAQLEKSRLLSDRFSAERPKGSFSTLEIQRTEQGDSAMYLCASSLVSGGLGAIDEQFFGPGTRLTVL.

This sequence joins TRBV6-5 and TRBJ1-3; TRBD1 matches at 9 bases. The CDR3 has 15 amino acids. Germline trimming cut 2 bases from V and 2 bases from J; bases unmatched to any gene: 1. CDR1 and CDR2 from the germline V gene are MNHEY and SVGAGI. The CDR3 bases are TGTGCCAGCAGTTACGACAGGGGGGCTGGAAACACCATATATTTT. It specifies CASSYDRGAGNTIYF.

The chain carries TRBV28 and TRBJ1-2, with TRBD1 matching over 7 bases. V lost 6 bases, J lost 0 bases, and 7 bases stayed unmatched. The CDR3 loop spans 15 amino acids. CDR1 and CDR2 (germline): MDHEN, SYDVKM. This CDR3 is CASRRQGSPNYGYTF. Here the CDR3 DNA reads TGTGCCAGCAGGAGACAGGGATCTCCTAACTATGGCTACACCTTC.

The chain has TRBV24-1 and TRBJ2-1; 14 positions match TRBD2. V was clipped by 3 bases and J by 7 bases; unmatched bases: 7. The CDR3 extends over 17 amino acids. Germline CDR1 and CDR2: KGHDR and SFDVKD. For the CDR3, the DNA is TGTGCCACCAGTGATGCGGGACTAGCGGGAGTACTTAATGAGCAGTTCTTC. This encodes CATSDAGLAGVLNEQFF.

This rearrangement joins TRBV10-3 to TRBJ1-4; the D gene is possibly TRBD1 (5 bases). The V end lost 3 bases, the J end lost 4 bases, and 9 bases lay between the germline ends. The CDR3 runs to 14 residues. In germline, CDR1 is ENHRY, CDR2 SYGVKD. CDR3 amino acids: CAISDRQNNEKLFF. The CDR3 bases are TGTGCCATCAGTGATCGACAGAATAATGAAAAACTGTTTTTT.

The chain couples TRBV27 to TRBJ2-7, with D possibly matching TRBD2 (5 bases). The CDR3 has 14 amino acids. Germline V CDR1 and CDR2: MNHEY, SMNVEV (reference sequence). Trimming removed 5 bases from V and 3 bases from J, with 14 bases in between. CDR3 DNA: TGTGCCAGCAGTATGACTCGAGGGAACTACGAGCAGTACTTC. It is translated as CASSMTRGNYEQYF.

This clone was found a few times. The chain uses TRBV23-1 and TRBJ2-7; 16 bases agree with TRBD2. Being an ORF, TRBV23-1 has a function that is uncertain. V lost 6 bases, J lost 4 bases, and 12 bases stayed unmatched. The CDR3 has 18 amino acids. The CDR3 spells CASSHQGLAGGDSYEQYF. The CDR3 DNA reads TGCGCCAGCAGCCACCAGGGACTAGCGGGGGGGGATAGTTACGAGCAGTACTTC.

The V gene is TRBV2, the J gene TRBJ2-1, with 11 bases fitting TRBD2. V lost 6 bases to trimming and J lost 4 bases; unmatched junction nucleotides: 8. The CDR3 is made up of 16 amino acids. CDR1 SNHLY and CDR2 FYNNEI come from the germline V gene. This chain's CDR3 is CASSPTSGTTYNEQFF. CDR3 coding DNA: TGTGCCAGCAGCCCGACTAGCGGGACCACTTACAATGAGCAGTTCTTC.

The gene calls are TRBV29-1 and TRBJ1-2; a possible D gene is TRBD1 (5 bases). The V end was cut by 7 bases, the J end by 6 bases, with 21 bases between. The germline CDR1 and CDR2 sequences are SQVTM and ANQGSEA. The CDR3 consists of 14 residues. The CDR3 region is CSARAQGSGDGYTF. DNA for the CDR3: TGCAGCGCCCGAGCCCAGGGAAGCGGGGATGGCTACACCTTC.

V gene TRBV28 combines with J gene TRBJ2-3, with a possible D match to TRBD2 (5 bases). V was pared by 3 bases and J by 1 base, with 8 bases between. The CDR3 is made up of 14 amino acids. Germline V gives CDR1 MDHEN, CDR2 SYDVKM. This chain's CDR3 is CASSLRRGTDTQYF. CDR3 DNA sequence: TGTGCCAGCAGTTTGAGGCGGGGCACAGATACGCAGTATTTT.

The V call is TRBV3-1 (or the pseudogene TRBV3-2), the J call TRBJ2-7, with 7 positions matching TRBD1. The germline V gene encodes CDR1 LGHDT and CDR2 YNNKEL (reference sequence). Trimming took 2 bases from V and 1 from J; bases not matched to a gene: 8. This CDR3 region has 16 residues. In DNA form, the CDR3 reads TGTGCCAGCAGCCAAAAGGCCCACAGGGGTTCCTACGAGCAGTACTTC. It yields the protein CASSQKAHRGSYEQYF.

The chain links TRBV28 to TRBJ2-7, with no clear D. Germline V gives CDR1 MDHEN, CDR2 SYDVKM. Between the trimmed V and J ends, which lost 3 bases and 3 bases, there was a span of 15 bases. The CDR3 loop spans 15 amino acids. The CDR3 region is CASSLIRVTNYEQYF. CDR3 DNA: TGTGCCAGCAGTTTGATTCGAGTGACAAACTACGAGCAGTACTTC.

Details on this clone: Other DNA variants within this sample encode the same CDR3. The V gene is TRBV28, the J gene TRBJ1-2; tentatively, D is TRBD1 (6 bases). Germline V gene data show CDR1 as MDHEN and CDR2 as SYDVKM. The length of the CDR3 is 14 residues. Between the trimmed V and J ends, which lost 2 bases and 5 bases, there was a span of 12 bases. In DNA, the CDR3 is TGTGCCAGCAGTTTAGGCCAGGGGAGATATGGCTACACCTTC. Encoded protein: CASSLGQGRYGYTF.

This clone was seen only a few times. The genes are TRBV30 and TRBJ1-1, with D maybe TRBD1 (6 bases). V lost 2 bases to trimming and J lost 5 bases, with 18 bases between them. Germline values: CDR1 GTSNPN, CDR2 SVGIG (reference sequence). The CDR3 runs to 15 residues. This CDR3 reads CAWSFKGGGQTEAFF. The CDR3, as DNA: TGTGCCTGGAGTTTCAAGGGGGGGGGCCAGACTGAAGCTTTCTTT. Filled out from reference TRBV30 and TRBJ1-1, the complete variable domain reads SQTIHQWPATLVQPVGSPLSLECTVEGTSNPNLYWYRQAAGRGLQLLFYSVGIGQISSEVPQNLSASRPQDRQFILSSKKLLLSDSGFYLCAWSFKGGGQTEAFFGQGTRLTVV.

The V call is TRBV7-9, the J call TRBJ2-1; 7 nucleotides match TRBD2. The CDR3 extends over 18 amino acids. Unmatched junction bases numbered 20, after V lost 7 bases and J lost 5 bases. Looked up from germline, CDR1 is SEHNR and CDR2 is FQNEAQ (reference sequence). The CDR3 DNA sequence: TGTGCCAGCAACCCTCCGACTAGCCCCTCTAAACTGGACAATGAGCAGTTCTTC. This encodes CASNPPTSPSKLDNEQFF.

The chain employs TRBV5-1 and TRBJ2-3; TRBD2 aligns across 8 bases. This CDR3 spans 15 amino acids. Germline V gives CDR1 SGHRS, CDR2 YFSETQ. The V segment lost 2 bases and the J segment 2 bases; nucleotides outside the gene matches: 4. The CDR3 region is CASSFNGRATDTQYF. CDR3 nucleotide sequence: TGCGCCAGCAGCTTCAACGGGAGGGCCACAGATACGCAGTATTTT.

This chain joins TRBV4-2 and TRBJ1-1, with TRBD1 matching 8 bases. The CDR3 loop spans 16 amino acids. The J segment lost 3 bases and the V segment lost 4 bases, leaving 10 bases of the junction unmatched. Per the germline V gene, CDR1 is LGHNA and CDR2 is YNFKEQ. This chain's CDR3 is CASSRLRTGWDTEAFF. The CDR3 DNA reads TGTGCCAGCAGCCGACTTCGGACAGGGTGGGACACTGAAGCTTTCTTT.

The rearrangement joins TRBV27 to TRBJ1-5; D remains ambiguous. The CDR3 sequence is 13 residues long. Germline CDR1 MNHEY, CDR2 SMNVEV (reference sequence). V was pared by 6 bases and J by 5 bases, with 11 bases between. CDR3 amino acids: CASRGDPYQPQHF. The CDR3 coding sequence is TGTGCCAGCAGGGGCGATCCCTATCAGCCCCAGCATTTT.

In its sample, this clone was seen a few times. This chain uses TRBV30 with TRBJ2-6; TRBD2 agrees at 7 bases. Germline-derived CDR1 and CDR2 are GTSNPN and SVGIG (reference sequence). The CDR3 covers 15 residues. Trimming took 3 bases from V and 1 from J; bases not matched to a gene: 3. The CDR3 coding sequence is TGTGCCTGGAGGCCCGGGAGGTCTGGGGCCAACGTCCTGACTTTC. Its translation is CAWRPGRSGANVLTF.

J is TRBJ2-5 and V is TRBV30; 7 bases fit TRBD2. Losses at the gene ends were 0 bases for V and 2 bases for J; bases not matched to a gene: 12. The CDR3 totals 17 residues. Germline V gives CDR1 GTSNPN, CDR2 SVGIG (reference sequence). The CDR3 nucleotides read TGTGCCTGGAGTGTAGACCAACTAGCGACTACACAAGAGACCCAGTACTTC. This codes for CAWSVDQLATTQETQYF.

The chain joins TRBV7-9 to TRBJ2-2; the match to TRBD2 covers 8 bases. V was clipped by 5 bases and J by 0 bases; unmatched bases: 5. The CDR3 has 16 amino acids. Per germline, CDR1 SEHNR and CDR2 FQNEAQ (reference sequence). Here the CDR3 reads CASSPGLDSNTGELFF. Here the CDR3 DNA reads TGTGCCAGCAGCCCGGGACTAGATTCGAACACCGGGGAGCTGTTTTTT.

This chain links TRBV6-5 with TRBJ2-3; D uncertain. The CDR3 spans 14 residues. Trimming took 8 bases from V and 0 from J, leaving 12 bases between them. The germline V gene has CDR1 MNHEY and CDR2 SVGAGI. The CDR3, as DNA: TGTGCCAGCGGTCTCTTCACTAGCACAGATACGCAGTATTTT. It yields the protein CASGLFTSTDTQYF.

In DNA form, the CDR3 reads TGTGCCAGCAGTTTATTTGGTGGGCAGAGTGAAAAACTGTTTTTT. It encodes CASSLFGGQSEKLFF. V and J are TRBV27 and TRBJ1-4, with unresolved D. Deletions cut 1 base from V and 7 bases from J, with 13 bases between. This CDR3 has 15 residues. Germline V gene data show CDR1 as MNHEY and CDR2 as SMNVEV (reference sequence).

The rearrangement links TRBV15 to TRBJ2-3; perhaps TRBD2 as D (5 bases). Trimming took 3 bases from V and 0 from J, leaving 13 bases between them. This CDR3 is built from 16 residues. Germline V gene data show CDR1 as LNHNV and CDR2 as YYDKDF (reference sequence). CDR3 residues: CATSSERTPSTDTQYF. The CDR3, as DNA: TGTGCCACCAGCAGTGAGCGGACGCCTAGCACAGATACGCAGTATTTT.

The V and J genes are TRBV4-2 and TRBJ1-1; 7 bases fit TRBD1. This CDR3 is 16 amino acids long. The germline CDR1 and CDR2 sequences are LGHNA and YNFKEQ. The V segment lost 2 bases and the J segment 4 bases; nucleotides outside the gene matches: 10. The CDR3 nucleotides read TGTGCCAGCAGCCAAAACCCGGGACAGAGCCCCACTGAAGCTTTCTTT. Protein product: CASSQNPGQSPTEAFF.

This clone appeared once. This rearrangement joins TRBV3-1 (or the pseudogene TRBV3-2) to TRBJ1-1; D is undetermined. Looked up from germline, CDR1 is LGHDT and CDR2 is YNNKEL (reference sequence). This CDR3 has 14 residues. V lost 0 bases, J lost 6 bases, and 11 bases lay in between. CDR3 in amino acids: CASSQDPQRAEAFF. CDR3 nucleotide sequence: TGTGCCAGCAGCCAAGACCCCCAGAGGGCTGAAGCTTTCTTT.